The clone carrying this TCR beta chain has more than one count but fewer than ten. Antigen unknown. With 6 bases removed from V and 10 bases from J, the gap between germline ends came to 19 bases. The germline V gene encodes CDR1 MNHEY and CDR2 SVGEGT. This CDR3 has 14 amino acids. The entry originates in a study of T-cell reconstitution after alpha-beta-depleted transplantation in children. Regarding the study as a whole: At day 60, the high TCRbeta diversity found in some patients originated from recipient T cells and thymic progenitors that had survived. Reported findings indicate that, about two months after transplant, alpha-beta T cells came from several hundred expanded clones, which were derived from non-depleted graft cells. T-cell numbers and diversity, one year after transplant, stemmed largely from T cells that were newly produced.

Researchers prepared the TCRbeta library using unique molecular identifiers, the study reports. MiXCR was run by TCRdb on the PCR reads, yielding one entry per CDR3 protein. Of under 50,000 distinct CDR3 sequences in the sample, around 50% are singletons; the top ten hold more than 30%. This chain uses TRBV6-2 or TRBV6-3 with TRBJ2-1; D might be TRBD1 (6 bases). The sample in question was peripheral blood, obtained before TCRalphabeta/CD19-depleted stem cell transplant. The TCR originated in a boy in the first two years of life with SCID, due to receive a stem cell transplant. As DNA, the CDR3 is TGTGCCAGCAGCCGACGAACCCTGGACAGCGAGCAGTTCTTC. Amino acid sequence: CASSRRTLDSEQFF.